The clone carrying this T cell receptor (beta chain) has only one observation. Its antigen is currently unknown. CDR1 and CDR2 (germline): SGDLS, YYNGEE. With 3 bases clipped from V and 10 bases from J, the junction kept 4 bases outside the gene matches. This CDR3 spans 13 amino acids. TCRdb's table, derived via immunoSEQ multiplex PCR, lists solely in-frame clones and lacks some. The sample carries approximately 9,000 clones, more than 75% recorded once. Noted time point: cycle 4 day 1 (C4D1), after 5 to 7 weeks of nivolumab. Each patient relapsed following autologous stem cell transplantation, and prior brentuximab vedotin exposure differed. These data come from a study of PD-1 blockade in classical Hodgkin lymphoma. Findings and caveats of the study: Those starting nivolumab under 1 year post-ASCT were excluded. Newly diagnosed patients had baseline TCR diversity that was reportedly lower than that of healthy donors.

The clonotype comes from a human donor with classical Hodgkin lymphoma. Specimen: peripheral blood mononuclear cells (PBMCs), collected before the fourth cycle of nivolumab. This chain uses TRBV9 with TRBJ2-4, with TRBD1 matching over 10 bases. CDR3 sequence (DNA): TGTGCCAGCAGCGCGAGACAGGGGGCGATTCAGTACTTC. Its translation: CASSARQGAIQYF.